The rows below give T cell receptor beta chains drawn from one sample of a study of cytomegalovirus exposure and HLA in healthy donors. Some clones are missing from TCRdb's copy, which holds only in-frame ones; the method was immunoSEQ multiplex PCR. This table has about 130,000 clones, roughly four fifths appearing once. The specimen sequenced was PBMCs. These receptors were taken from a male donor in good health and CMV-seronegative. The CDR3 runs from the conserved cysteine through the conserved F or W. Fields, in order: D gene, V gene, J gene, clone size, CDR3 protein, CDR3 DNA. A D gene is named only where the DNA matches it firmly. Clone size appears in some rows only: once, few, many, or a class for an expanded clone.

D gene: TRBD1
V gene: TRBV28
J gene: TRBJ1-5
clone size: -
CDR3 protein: CASSYDRDSNQPQHF
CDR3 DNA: TGTGCCAGCAGTTACGACAGGGACAGCAATCAGCCCCAGCATTTT

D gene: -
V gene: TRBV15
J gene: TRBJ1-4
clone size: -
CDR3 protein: CATSHPGVQEGEKLFF
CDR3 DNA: TGTGCCACCAGCCACCCTGGCGTCCAGGAGGGTGAAAAACTGTTTTTT

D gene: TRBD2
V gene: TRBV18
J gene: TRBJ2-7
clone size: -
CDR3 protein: CASSPRSSGRAYEQYF
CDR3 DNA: TGTGCCAGCTCACCACGTAGTAGCGGGAGGGCCTACGAGCAGTACTTC

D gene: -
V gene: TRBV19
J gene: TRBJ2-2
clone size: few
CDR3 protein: CASSIVGRGNTGELFF
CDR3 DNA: TGTGCCAGTAGTATAGTCGGGAGAGGGAACACCGGGGAGCTGTTTTTT

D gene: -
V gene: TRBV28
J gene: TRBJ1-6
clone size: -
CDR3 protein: CASKTLGRGKSPLHF
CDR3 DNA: TGTGCCAGCAAAACTCTGGGTCGGGGGAAGTCACCCCTCCACTTT

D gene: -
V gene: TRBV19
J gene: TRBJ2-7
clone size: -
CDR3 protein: CASSINPGESAYEQYF
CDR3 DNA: TGTGCCAGTAGTATCAATCCCGGGGAGTCAGCCTACGAGCAGTACTTC

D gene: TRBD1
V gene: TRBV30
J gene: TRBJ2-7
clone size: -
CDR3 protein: CAWSVLGQRRYEQYF
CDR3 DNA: TGTGCCTGGAGTGTTTTGGGACAGCGGCGCTACGAGCAGTACTTC

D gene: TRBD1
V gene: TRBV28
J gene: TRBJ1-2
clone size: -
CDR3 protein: CASSTQGGGQDGYTF
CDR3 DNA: TGTGCCAGCAGTACGCAAGGGGGCGGACAAGATGGCTACACCTTC

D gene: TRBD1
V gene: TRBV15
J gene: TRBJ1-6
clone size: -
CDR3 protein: CATSRLQGVGNSPLHF
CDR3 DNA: TGTGCCACCAGCAGGCTTCAGGGGGTGGGGAATTCACCCCTCCACTTT

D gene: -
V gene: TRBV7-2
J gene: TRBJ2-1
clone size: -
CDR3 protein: CASSQDSSSYNEQFF
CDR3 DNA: TGTGCCAGCAGTCAGGACAGCAGCTCCTACAATGAGCAGTTCTTC

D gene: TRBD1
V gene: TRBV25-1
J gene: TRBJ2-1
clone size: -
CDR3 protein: CASSVPGQGQTLFF
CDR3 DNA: TGTGCCAGCAGTGTTCCCGGACAGGGACAAACCCTGTTCTTC

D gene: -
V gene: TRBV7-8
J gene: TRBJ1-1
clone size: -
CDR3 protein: CASSLEGTTNTEAFF
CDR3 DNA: TGTGCCAGCAGCTTAGAAGGGACAACGAACACTGAAGCTTTCTTT

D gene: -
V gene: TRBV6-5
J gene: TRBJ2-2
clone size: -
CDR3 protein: CASRQPVKGELFF
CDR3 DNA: TGTGCCAGCAGACAACCTGTCAAGGGGGAGCTGTTTTTT

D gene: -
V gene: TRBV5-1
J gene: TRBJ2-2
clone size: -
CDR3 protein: CASSLGRDTGELFF
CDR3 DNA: TGCGCCAGCAGCTTGGGGCGGGACACCGGGGAGCTGTTTTTT

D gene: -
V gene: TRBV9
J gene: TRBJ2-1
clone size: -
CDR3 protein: CASSPGDTDKHLLYNEQFF
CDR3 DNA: TGTGCCAGCAGCCCTGGGGACACCGATAAACATCTCCTCTACAATGAGCAGTTCTTC

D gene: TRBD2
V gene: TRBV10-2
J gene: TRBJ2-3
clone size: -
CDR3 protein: CASSASSGRTDTQYF
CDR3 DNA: TGCGCCAGCAGTGCCTCTAGCGGGAGAACAGATACGCAGTATTTT

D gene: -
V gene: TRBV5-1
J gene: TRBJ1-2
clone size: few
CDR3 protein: CASRADSDGYTF
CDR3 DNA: TGCGCCAGCAGAGCGGACTCAGATGGCTACACCTTC

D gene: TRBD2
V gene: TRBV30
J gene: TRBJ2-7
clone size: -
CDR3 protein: CAFAGTRSSYEQYF
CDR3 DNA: TGTGCCTTCGCCGGGACTAGGAGCTCCTACGAGCAGTACTTC

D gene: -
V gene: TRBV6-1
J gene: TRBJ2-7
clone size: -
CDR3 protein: CASSSLREQYF
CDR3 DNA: TGTGCCAGCAGTTCCCTCCGGGAGCAGTACTTC

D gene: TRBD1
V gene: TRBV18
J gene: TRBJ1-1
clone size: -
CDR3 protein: CASSPIPGGMNTEAFF
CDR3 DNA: TGTGCCAGCTCACCAATCCCAGGGGGAATGAACACTGAAGCTTTCTTT

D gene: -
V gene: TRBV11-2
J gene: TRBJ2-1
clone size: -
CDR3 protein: CASSFGSYNEQFF
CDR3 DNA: TGTGCCAGCAGCTTTGGGAGTTACAATGAGCAGTTCTTC

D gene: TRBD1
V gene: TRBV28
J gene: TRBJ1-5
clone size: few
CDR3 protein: CATKITGVRLNQPQHF
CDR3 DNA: TGTGCCACCAAGATTACAGGGGTCCGCCTCAATCAGCCCCAGCATTTT

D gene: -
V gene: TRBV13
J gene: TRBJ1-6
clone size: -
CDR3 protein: CASSLGTQGRSPLHF
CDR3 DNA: TGTGCCAGCAGCTTAGGCACACAGGGTCGTTCACCCCTCCACTTT

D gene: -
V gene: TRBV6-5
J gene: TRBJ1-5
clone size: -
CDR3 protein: CASSPDRLSNQPQHF
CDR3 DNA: TGTGCCAGCAGTCCAGACAGATTAAGCAATCAGCCCCAGCATTTT

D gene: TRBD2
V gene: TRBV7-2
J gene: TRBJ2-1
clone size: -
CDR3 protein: CASSNGRAGMGNEQFF
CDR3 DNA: TGTGCCAGCTCAAATGGGAGGGCAGGGATGGGGAATGAGCAGTTCTTC

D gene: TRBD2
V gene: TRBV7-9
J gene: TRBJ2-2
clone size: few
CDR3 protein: CSSSLPSGNGELFF
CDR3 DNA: TGTTCCAGCAGCTTACCTAGCGGGAACGGGGAGCTGTTTTTT

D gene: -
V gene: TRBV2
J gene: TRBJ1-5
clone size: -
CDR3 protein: CATRTDRHSNQPQHF
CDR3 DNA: TGTGCCACCCGGACCGACAGACATAGCAATCAGCCCCAGCATTTT